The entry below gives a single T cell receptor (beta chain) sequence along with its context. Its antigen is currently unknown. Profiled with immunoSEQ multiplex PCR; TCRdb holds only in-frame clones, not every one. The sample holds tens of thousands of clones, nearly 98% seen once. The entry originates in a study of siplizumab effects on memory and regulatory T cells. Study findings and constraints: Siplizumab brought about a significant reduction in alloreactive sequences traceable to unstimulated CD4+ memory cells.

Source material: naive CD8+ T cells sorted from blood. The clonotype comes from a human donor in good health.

In DNA, the CDR3 is TGTGCCAGCAGCTTGGAGGGGGGCGACACTGAAGCTTTCTTT. Its translation is CASSLEGGDTEAFF. The chain carries TRBV5-4 and TRBJ1-1; D may be TRBD1 (6 bases). The V gene lost 0 bases and the J gene lost 3 bases, with 9 bases spanning the gap. The CDR3 spans 14 residues. Germline CDR1 is SGHNT and CDR2 is YYREEE (reference sequence).